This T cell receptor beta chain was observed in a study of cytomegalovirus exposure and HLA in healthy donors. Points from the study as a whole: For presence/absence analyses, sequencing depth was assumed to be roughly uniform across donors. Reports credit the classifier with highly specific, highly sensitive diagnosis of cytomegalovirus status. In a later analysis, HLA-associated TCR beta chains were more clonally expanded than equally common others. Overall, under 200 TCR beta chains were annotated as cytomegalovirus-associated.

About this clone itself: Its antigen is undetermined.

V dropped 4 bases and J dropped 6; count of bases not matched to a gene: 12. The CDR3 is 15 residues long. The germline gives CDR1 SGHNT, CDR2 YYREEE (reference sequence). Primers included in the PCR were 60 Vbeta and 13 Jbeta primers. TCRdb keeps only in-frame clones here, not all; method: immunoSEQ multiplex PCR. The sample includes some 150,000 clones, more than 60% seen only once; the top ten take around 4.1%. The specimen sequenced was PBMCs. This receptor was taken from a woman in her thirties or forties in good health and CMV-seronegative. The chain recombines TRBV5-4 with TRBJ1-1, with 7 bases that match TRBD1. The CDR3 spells CASSVPGGGGSEAFF. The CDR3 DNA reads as TGTGCCAGCAGCGTCCCCGGTGGAGGGGGCTCTGAAGCTTTCTTT.